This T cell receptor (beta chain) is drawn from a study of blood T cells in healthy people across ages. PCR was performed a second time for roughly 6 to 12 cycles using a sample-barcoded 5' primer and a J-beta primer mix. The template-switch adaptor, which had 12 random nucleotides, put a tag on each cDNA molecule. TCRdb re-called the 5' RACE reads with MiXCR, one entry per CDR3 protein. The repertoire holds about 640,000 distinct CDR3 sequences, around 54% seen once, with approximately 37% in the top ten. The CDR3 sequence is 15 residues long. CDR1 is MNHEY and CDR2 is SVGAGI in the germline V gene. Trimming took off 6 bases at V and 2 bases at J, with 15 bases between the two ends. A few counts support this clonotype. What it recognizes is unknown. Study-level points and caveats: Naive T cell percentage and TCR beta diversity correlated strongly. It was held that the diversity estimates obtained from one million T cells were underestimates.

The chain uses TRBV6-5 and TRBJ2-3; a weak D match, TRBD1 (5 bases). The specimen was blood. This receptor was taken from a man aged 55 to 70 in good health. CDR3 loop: CASRPRGAPTDTQYF. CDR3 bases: TGTGCCAGCAGACCGCGTGGGGCGCCCACAGATACGCAGTATTTT.